This T cell receptor beta chain was retrieved from a study of blood T cell repertoires in COVID-19. Overall study context: The United States, Italy and Spain supplied acute and convalescent COVID-19 samples. Nucleic acid was either cDNA or gDNA, and it came from T cells, B-cell-depleted T cells, or PBMCs.

Germline V gene lookup returns CDR1 SGHAT and CDR2 FQNNGV. The CDR3 covers 15 residues. J was trimmed by 10 bases and V by 3 bases; bases with no gene match: 12. In the original analysis: How many nucleated cells were present was estimated from reference gene primer amplification. This table comes from immunoSEQ multiplex PCR, and its TCRdb copy is limited to in-frame clones, with some not included. For V, J and clone size, that table is used; D and trimming come from the DNA. The data hold 75,000 to 100,000 clones, with roughly 80% observed a single time. The sequence was collected from a man aged 55-75 years with acute or convalescent COVID-19. This chain connects TRBV11-2 to TRBJ2-1, with TRBD1 identical over 7 bases. The sample comprised peripheral blood. CDR3 region: CASSFLGQQGTEQFF. DNA of the CDR3: TGTGCCAGCAGCTTCCTGGGACAGCAAGGTACGGAGCAGTTCTTC.